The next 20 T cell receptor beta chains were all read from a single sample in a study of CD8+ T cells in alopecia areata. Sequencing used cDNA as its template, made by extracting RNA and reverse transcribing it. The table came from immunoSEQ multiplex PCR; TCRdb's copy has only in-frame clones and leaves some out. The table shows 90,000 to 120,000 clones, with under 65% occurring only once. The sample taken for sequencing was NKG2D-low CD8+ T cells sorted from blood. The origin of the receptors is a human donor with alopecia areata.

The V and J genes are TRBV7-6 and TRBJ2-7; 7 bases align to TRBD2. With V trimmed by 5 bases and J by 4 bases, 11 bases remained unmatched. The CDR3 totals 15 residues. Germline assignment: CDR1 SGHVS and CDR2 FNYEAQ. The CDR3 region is CASSPSGEGLYEQYF. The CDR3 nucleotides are TGTGCCAGCAGCCCGAGTGGGGAGGGCCTATACGAGCAGTACTTC.

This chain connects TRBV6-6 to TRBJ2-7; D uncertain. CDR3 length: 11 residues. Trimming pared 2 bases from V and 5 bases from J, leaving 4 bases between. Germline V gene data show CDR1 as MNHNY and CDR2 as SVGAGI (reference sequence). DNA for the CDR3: TGTGCCAGCAGTTACGGAGACGAGCAGTACTTC. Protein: CASSYGDEQYF.

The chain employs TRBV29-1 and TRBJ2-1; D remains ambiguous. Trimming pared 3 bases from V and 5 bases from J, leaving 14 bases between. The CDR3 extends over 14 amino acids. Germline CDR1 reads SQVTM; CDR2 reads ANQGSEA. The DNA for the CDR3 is TGCAGCGTTGATCTGGCGGAGAGGAACAATGAGCAGTTCTTC. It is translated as CSVDLAERNNEQFF.

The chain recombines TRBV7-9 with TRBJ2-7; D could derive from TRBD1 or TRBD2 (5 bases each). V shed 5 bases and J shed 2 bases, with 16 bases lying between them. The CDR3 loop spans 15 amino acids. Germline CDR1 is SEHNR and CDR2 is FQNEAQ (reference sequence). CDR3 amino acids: CASSRLGTVAYEQYF. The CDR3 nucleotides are TGTGCCAGCAGCCGACTGGGGACGGTAGCCTACGAGCAGTACTTC.

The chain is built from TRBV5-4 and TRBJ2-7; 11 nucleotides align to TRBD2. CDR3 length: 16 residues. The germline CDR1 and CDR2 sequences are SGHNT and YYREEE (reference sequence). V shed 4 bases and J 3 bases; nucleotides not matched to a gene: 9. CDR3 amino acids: CASSRVGTSGNYEQYF. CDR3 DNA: TGTGCCAGCAGCCGGGTTGGGACTAGCGGAAACTACGAGCAGTACTTC.

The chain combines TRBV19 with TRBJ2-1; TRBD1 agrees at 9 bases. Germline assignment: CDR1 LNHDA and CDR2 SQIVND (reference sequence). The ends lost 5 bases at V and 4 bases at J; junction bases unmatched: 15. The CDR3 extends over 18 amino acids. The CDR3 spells CASSLHPRQGGAYNEQFF. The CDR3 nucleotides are TGTGCCAGTAGTCTCCACCCCCGACAGGGGGGCGCATACAATGAGCAGTTCTTC.

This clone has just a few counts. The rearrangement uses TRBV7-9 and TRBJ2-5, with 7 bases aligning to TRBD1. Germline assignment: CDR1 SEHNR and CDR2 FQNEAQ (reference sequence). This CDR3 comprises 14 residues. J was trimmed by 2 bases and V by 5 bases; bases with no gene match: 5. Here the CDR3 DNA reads TGTGCCAGCAGCGTGGGGACAGAACAAGAGACCCAGTACTTC. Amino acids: CASSVGTEQETQYF.

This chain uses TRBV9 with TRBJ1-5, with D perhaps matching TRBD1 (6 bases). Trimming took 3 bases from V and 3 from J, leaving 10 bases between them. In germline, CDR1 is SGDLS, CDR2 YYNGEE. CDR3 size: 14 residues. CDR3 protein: CASSEGQFNQPQHF. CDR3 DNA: TGTGCCAGCAGCGAGGGACAATTCAATCAGCCCCAGCATTTT. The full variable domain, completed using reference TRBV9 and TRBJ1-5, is DSGVTQTPKHLITATGQRVTLRCSPRSGDLSVYWYQQSLDQGLQFLIQYYNGEERAKGNILERFSAQQFPDLHSELNLSSLELGDSALYFCASSEGQFNQPQHFGDGTRLSIL.

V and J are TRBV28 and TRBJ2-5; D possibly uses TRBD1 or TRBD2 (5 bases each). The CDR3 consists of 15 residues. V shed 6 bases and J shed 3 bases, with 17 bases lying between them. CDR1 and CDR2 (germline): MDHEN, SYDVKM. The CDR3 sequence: CASSREVGTEETQYF. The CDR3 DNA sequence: TGTGCCAGCAGCCGAGAGGTCGGGACGGAAGAGACCCAGTACTTC.

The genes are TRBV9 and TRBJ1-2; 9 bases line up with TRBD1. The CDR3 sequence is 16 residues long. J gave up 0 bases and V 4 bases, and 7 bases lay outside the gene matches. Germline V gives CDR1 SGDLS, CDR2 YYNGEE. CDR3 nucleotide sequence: TGTGCCAGCAGCCCTGGACAGGGGACGGCTAACTATGGCTACACCTTC. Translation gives CASSPGQGTANYGYTF.

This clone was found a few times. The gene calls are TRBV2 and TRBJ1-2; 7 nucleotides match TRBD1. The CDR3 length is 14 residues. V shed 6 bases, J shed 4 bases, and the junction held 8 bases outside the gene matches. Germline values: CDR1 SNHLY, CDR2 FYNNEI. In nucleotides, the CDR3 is TGTGCCAGCAGGGGGGTACAGGGGTTCTATGGCTACACCTTC. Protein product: CASRGVQGFYGYTF.

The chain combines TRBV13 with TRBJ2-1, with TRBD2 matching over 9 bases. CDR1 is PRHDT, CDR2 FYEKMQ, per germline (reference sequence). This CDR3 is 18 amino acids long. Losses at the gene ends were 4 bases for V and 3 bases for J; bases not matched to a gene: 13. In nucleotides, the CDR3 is TGTGCCAGCAGCTCTAGGCTAGCGGGGACCAGGGTCTACAATGAGCAGTTCTTC. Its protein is CASSSRLAGTRVYNEQFF.

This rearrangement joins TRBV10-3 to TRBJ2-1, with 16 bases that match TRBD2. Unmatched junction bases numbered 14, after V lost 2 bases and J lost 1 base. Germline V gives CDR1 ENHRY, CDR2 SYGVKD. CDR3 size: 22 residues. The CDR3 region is CAISEPSGLAGGPLLSYNEQFF. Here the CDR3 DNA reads TGTGCCATCAGTGAGCCGTCGGGACTAGCGGGAGGGCCGCTGTTATCCTACAATGAGCAGTTCTTC.

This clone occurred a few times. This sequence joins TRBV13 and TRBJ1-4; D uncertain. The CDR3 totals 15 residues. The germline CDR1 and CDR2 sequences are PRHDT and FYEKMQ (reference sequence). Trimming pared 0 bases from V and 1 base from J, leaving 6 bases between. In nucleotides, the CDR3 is TGTGCCAGCAGCTTAGGCTGGGAAACTAATGAAAAACTGTTTTTT. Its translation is CASSLGWETNEKLFF.

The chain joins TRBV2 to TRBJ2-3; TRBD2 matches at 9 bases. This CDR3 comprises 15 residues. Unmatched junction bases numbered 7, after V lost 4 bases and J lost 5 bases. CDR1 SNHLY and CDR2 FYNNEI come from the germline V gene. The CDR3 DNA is TGTGCCAGCAGTGGGGGACCAGCGGGAGGAGATACGCAGTATTTT. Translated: CASSGGPAGGDTQYF.

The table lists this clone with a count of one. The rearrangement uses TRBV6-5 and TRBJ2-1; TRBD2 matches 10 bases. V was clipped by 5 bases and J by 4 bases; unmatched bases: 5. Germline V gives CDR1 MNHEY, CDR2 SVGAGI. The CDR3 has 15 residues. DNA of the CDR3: TGTGCCAGCAGTATAGCGGGAGGTCCGTACAATGAGCAGTTCTTC. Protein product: CASSIAGGPYNEQFF.

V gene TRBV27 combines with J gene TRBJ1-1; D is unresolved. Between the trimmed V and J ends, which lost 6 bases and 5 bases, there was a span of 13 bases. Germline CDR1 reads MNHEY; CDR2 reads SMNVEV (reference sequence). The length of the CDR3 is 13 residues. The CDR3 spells CASRIMEGTEAFF. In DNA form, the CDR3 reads TGTGCCAGCAGGATAATGGAGGGAACTGAAGCTTTCTTT.

The CDR3 loop is CASSWGDREQYF. The CDR3 DNA is TGCGCCAGCAGCTGGGGGGACCGTGAGCAGTACTTC. This rearrangement joins TRBV5-1 to TRBJ2-7; D perhaps matches TRBD2 (6 bases). This CDR3 has 12 residues. CDR1 SGHRS and CDR2 YFSETQ come from the germline V gene. V lost 3 bases and J 7 bases, leaving 11 bases between the germline ends.

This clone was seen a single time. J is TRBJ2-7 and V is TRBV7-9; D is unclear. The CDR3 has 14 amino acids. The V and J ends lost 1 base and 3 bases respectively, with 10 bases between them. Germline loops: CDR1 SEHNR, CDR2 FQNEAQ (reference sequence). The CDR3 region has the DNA TGTGCCAGCAGCTTAGAACAGAAGCTCTACGAGCAGTACTTC. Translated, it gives CASSLEQKLYEQYF.

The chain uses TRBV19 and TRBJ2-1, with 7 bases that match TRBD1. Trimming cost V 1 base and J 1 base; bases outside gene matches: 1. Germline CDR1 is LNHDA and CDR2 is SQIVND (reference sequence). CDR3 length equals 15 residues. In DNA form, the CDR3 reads TGTGCCAGTAGTATAGCACAGGGGTCCTACAATGAGCAGTTCTTC. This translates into CASSIAQGSYNEQFF.